These T cell receptor beta chains were read from a single sample in a study of T cell repertoires in cytomegalovirus infection. No antigens are known for them. TCRdb used MiXCR to reprocess the reads, holding one entry per CDR3 protein. The sample shows 450,000 to 550,000 distinct CDR3 sequences, under 55% of them seen only once. The sample in question was cultured PBMCs, obtained from culture after CMV antigen stimulation. The source is a human donor in good health (CMV status not recorded). Some clones in this sample may be carry-over from other donors' samples. The CDR3 runs from the conserved cysteine through the conserved F or W. The D gene is left open where the match is weak. Clone size is stated in some rows and not others, as once, few, many or a class when expanded.

>NA|TRBJ1-3|few|TRBV7-2
CASSRARSSGNTIYF
TGTGCCAGCAGCCGGGCCCGGAGCTCTGGAAACACCATATATTTT
>NA|TRBJ1-2|NA|TRBV7-4
CASSPPSGGYTF
TGTGCCAGCAGCCCCCCGTCAGGTGGCTACACCTTC
>NA|TRBJ1-4|NA|TRBV24-1
CATSDASRDNEKLFF
TGTGCCACCAGTGATGCAAGCCGGGACAATGAAAAACTGTTTTTT
>NA|TRBJ2-2|NA|TRBV6-1
CASSLTGSGELFF
TGTGCCAGCAGCCTGACCGGATCCGGGGAGCTGTTTTTT
>NA|TRBJ2-7|NA|TRBV4-2
CASSQGHGGTGQYF
TGTGCCAGCAGCCAGGGACACGGAGGTACTGGGCAGTACTTC
>NA|TRBJ1-6|NA|TRBV28
CASSFPGEGSYNSPLHF
TGTGCCAGCAGTTTCCCCGGGGAGGGTTCCTATAATTCACCCCTCCACTTT
>TRBD2|TRBJ2-1|NA|TRBV10-3
CAITAGDGGDEQFF
TGTGCCATCACCGCGGGAGACGGAGGGGATGAGCAGTTCTTC
>NA|TRBJ2-3|NA|TRBV6-6
CANSLAGPRTDTQYF
TGTGCCAACAGTCTCGCGGGGCCCCGCACAGATACGCAGTATTTT
>NA|TRBJ2-2|NA|TRBV7-2
CASSLNSFTGELFF
TGTGCCAGCAGCTTAAACAGCTTCACCGGGGAGCTGTTTTTT
>TRBD2|TRBJ2-1|few|TRBV7-2
CASSGGRVAGDHEQFF
TGTGCCAGCAGCGGCGGTCGGGTAGCGGGAGATCATGAGCAGTTCTTC
>NA|TRBJ2-3|NA|TRBV7-8
CASSPGTDYTDTQYF
TGTGCCAGCAGCCCCGGCACGGACTACACAGATACGCAGTATTTT
>TRBD2|TRBJ2-3|NA|TRBV9
CASSVALAGRTDTQYF
TGTGCCAGCAGCGTAGCACTAGCGGGCCGCACAGATACGCAGTATTTT
>NA|TRBJ1-5|NA|TRBV6-1
CASSERLGQPQHF
TGTGCCAGCAGTGAAAGATTAGGTCAGCCCCAGCATTTT
>TRBD2|TRBJ2-7|few|TRBV4-2
CASSRSSGSGQYF
TGTGCCAGCAGCCGGTCTAGCGGGAGCGGGCAGTACTTC
>NA|TRBJ2-2|few|TRBV6-2/TRBV6-3
CATELGTLNTGELFF
TGTGCCACCGAACTAGGGACTTTAAACACCGGGGAGCTGTTTTTT
>NA|TRBJ2-1|few|TRBV6-6
CASSGWDQYNEQFF
TGTGCCAGCAGTGGCTGGGACCAGTACAATGAGCAGTTCTTC
>NA|TRBJ2-7|NA|TRBV7-8
CASSLAVPSHEQYF
TGTGCCAGCAGCTTAGCTGTGCCCTCCCACGAGCAGTACTTC
>NA|TRBJ1-1|few|TRBV12-3/TRBV12-4
CASAGSLTEAFF
TGTGCCAGCGCAGGGTCCCTCACTGAAGCTTTCTTT
>NA|TRBJ2-1|few|TRBV7-2
CASSLAGGPYEQFF
TGTGCCAGCAGCTTAGCGGGGGGGCCGTATGAGCAGTTCTTC
>NA|TRBJ2-5|NA|TRBV7-2
CASSQRGAQETQYF
TGTGCCAGCAGCCAAAGAGGGGCGCAAGAGACCCAGTACTTC
>TRBD2|TRBJ2-7|NA|TRBV7-9
CASSLYASGYEQYF
TGTGCCAGCAGCTTGTATGCTAGCGGGTACGAGCAGTACTTC
>NA|TRBJ1-2|NA|TRBV6-6
CASSYSLAGPLTYGYTF
TGTGCCAGCAGTTACTCTTTGGCGGGACCCTTAACCTATGGCTACACCTTC
>NA|TRBJ2-1|NA|TRBV27
CASSLNKYNEQFF
TGTGCCAGCAGTTTAAACAAATACAATGAGCAGTTCTTC
>NA|TRBJ1-4|few|TRBV5-1
CASSLGVANEKLFF
TGCGCCAGCAGCTTGGGGGTGGCTAATGAAAAACTGTTTTTT
>NA|TRBJ1-5|few|TRBV7-8
CASSLRQESNQPQHF
TGTGCCAGCAGCTTACGACAGGAGAGCAATCAGCCCCAGCATTTT
>NA|TRBJ2-2|NA|TRBV5-1
CASSLGRGGPSGELFF
TGCGCCAGCAGCCTTGGCCGGGGTGGGCCGAGCGGGGAGCTGTTTTTT
>NA|TRBJ1-1|NA|TRBV6-1
CASTGGDIPEAFF
TGTGCCAGCACCGGAGGGGACATTCCTGAAGCTTTCTTT
>TRBD2|TRBJ2-5|NA|TRBV4-1
CASSQRASGGQETQYF
TGTGCCAGCAGCCAAAGGGCTAGCGGGGGTCAAGAGACCCAGTACTTC
>NA|TRBJ1-6|NA|TRBV6-7
CASSPYGKHQHEGSPLHF
TGTGCCAGCAGCCCTTACGGGAAACACCAGCATGAGGGGTCACCCCTCCACTTT
>TRBD1|TRBJ1-6|few|TRBV7-2
CASSLMGGGGANSPLHF
TGTGCCAGCAGCTTAATGGGGGGAGGGGGCGCGAATTCACCCCTCCACTTT
>NA|TRBJ2-2|NA|TRBV7-9
CASSMKGRDTGELFF
TGTGCCAGCAGCATGAAGGGCAGGGACACCGGGGAGCTGTTTTTT
>TRBD2|TRBJ2-1|NA|TRBV6-2/TRBV6-3
CASSYSMAGGNEQFF
TGTGCCAGCAGTTACAGTATGGCCGGGGGGAATGAGCAGTTCTTC
>TRBD2|TRBJ2-5|few|TRBV7-2
CASSLVFASGQETQYF
TGTGCCAGCAGCTTAGTCTTTGCTAGCGGGCAAGAGACCCAGTACTTC
>NA|TRBJ1-6|few|TRBV19
CASSSWDSPLHF
TGTGCCAGTAGTTCTTGGGATTCACCCCTCCACTTT
>NA|TRBJ1-1|NA|TRBV6-5
CASSSRTTGTEAFF
TGTGCCAGCAGTTCCCGGACTACAGGGACTGAAGCTTTCTTT
>TRBD2|TRBJ2-3|NA|TRBV5-6
CASSRPTGGGHTDTQYF
TGTGCCAGCAGCCGACCCACGGGCGGGGGGCACACAGATACGCAGTATTTT
>NA|TRBJ2-7|NA|TRBV11-2
CASSSYGAAYEQYF
TGTGCCAGCAGCTCCTATGGGGCCGCCTACGAGCAGTACTTC
>NA|TRBJ2-5|NA|TRBV5-1
CASSLSLMETQYF
TGCGCCAGCAGCTTGTCTCTAATGGAGACCCAGTACTTC
>NA|TRBJ2-1|NA|TRBV20-1
CSAGADSSYNEQFF
TGCAGTGCCGGAGCCGACAGCTCCTACAATGAGCAGTTCTTC
>NA|TRBJ2-7|once|TRBV20-1
CSAQRLVGPYEQYF
TGCAGTGCACAAAGACTCGTGGGGCCCTACGAGCAGTACTTC
>TRBD2|TRBJ2-5|NA|TRBV10-3
CAISGRLARYYQETQYF
TGTGCCATCAGTGGGAGACTAGCGAGATATTACCAAGAGACCCAGTACTTC
>NA|TRBJ1-6|NA|TRBV28
CASSSPDSRNSPLHF
TGTGCCAGCAGTTCCCCCGACAGCCGAAATTCACCCCTCCACTTT
>TRBD1|TRBJ1-2|NA|TRBV19
CASSTSYRGYGYTF
TGTGCCAGTAGTACGAGTTACAGGGGTTATGGCTACACCTTC
>NA|TRBJ1-5|NA|TRBV2
CASSVESNQPQHF
TGTGCCAGCAGTGTAGAGAGCAATCAGCCCCAGCATTTT
>NA|TRBJ2-5|many|TRBV7-8
CASSHLRGSQETQYF
TGTGCCAGCAGCCACCTTCGGGGATCCCAAGAGACCCAGTACTTC
>NA|TRBJ2-1|NA|TRBV5-5
CASSSGALLGDEQFF
TGTGCCAGCAGCTCAGGAGCCCTCTTGGGGGATGAGCAGTTCTTC
>TRBD1|TRBJ1-2|NA|TRBV5-4
CASSLQGAIYGYTF
TGTGCCAGCAGCTTGCAGGGGGCGATCTATGGCTACACCTTC
>TRBD1|TRBJ2-1|many|TRBV7-6
CASSPPPGTGGNEQFF
TGTGCCAGCAGCCCCCCCCCTGGGACAGGGGGGAATGAGCAGTTCTTC
>NA|TRBJ1-1|NA|TRBV4-1
CASLRAKGTEAFF
TGCGCCAGCCTCCGGGCCAAGGGGACTGAAGCTTTCTTT